The next 28 T cell receptor beta chains were all read from a single sample in a study of cytomegalovirus exposure and HLA in healthy donors. 13 Jbeta primers and 60 Vbeta primers were used for the PCR. The protocol was immunoSEQ multiplex PCR, while the TCRdb copy is restricted to in-frame clones and leaves out a portion. The repertoire shows 95,000 to 150,000 clones; the top ten hold roughly 3.5%. The sequenced sample was PBMCs. All receptors come from a man aged 18 to 29 in good health and CMV-seronegative.

V gene TRBV11-3 combines with J gene TRBJ2-1; D not resolved. The CDR3 runs 14 residues. Trimming stripped 0 bases from V and 4 bases from J, with 7 bases between. The germline CDR1 and CDR2 sequences are SGHNT and YENEEA. DNA of the CDR3: TGTGCCAGCAGCTTAGATAACAGTTACAATGAGCAGTTCTTC. Protein: CASSLDNSYNEQFF.

The gene calls are TRBV5-6 and TRBJ1-1; tentative D call: TRBD1 (6 bases). The germline gives CDR1 SGHDT, CDR2 YYEEEE. The CDR3 has 15 amino acids. Trimming left V 4 bases short and J 5 bases short, with 18 bases between. The CDR3 protein is CASSVPKGVRTEAFF. The CDR3 nucleotides read TGTGCCAGCAGCGTTCCAAAGGGGGTAAGAACTGAAGCTTTCTTT.

The V gene is TRBV27, the J gene TRBJ1-1, with TRBD1 matching 7 bases. The CDR3 runs to 15 residues. The junction had 3 bases not matched to a gene; V was cut back by 2 bases and J by 0 bases. Germline CDR1 MNHEY, CDR2 SMNVEV (reference sequence). The CDR3 is CASSLTGTVNTEAFF. As DNA, the CDR3 is TGTGCCAGCAGTTTAACCGGGACAGTGAACACTGAAGCTTTCTTT.

The V and J genes are TRBV9 and TRBJ2-1; 11 bases fit TRBD1. Per germline, CDR1 SGDLS and CDR2 YYNGEE. This CDR3 comprises 18 residues. V gave up 0 bases and J gave up 4 bases; unmatched junction bases: 9. The CDR3 nucleotides read TGTGCCAGCAGCGTAGAGGACAGGGGGCCCTCAGCTTACAATGAGCAGTTCTTC. It encodes CASSVEDRGPSAYNEQFF.

This chain connects TRBV5-4 to TRBJ2-7; 7 positions agree with TRBD2. The trim removed 3 bases at V and 5 bases at J, leaving 8 bases unmatched. The CDR3 is made up of 14 amino acids. Germline loops: CDR1 SGHNT, CDR2 YYREEE (reference sequence). The CDR3 is CASSSAGFSHEQYF. In DNA form, the CDR3 reads TGTGCCAGCAGCTCAGCGGGGTTTTCCCACGAGCAGTACTTC.

This chain joins TRBV7-8 and TRBJ1-4; perhaps TRBD1 as D (6 bases). The V and J ends lost 7 bases and 5 bases respectively, with 14 bases between them. Germline-derived CDR1 and CDR2 are SGHVS and FQNEAQ. The CDR3 extends over 14 amino acids. The CDR3 nucleotides are TGTGCCAGCACAGACCGACAGGCCAATGAAAAACTGTTTTTT. It encodes CASTDRQANEKLFF.

The rearrangement uses TRBV15 and TRBJ1-5, with D hard to call. V lost 2 bases and J 0 bases, leaving 5 bases between the germline ends. Germline V gives CDR1 LNHNV, CDR2 YYDKDF (reference sequence). This CDR3 has 14 amino acids. The CDR3 DNA reads as TGTGCCACCAGCAGACGGGATAGCAATCAGCCCCAGCATTTT. Protein product: CATSRRDSNQPQHF.

The chain combines TRBV6-5 with TRBJ1-1; TRBD1 is a possible D gene (5 bases). The ends were cut back, 4 bases at V and 0 bases at J, with 9 bases in the middle. The CDR3 spans 14 residues. Germline-derived CDR1 and CDR2 are MNHEY and SVGAGI. CDR3 in DNA: TGTGCCAGCAGTTCAGGGTTGGTGAACACTGAAGCTTTCTTT. Amino acids: CASSSGLVNTEAFF.

The chain joins TRBV10-3 to TRBJ1-1, with 9 bases matching TRBD1. Germline loops: CDR1 ENHRY, CDR2 SYGVKD. The CDR3 has 14 amino acids. Trimming at V came to 4 bases and at J to 1 base, leaving 1 base not matched to a gene. The CDR3 sequence is CAISGTGANTEAFF. The CDR3 region has the DNA TGTGCCATCAGTGGGACAGGGGCGAACACTGAAGCTTTCTTT.

The chain's CDR3 is CASSLAEGRGETQYF. In nucleotides, the CDR3 is TGTGCCAGCAGCTTAGCGGAGGGACGGGGAGAGACCCAGTACTTC. The rearrangement joins TRBV7-9 to TRBJ2-5, with D tentatively TRBD2 (6 bases). The length of the CDR3 is 15 residues. CDR1 is SEHNR, CDR2 FQNEAQ, per germline (reference sequence). V dropped 0 bases and J dropped 4 bases, with 12 bases sitting between them.

This chain uses TRBV30 with TRBJ2-2; unclear D gene. The V end was cut by 0 bases, the J end by 7 bases, with 6 bases between. The CDR3 runs to 12 residues. The germline gives CDR1 GTSNPN, CDR2 SVGIG (reference sequence). In DNA form, the CDR3 reads TGTGCCTGGAGTGTACACCTCGGGGAGCTGTTTTTT. It yields the protein CAWSVHLGELFF.

The chain links TRBV5-1 to TRBJ2-7; D may be TRBD1 (6 bases). The CDR3 runs 14 residues. V was clipped by 4 bases and J by 3 bases, with 14 bases between them. Germline loops: CDR1 SGHRS, CDR2 YFSETQ. Written as DNA, the CDR3 is TGCGCCAGCAGCCTCGACAGGCCCCTCTACGAGCAGTACTTC. Protein: CASSLDRPLYEQYF.

V is TRBV28 and J is TRBJ1-5; D call uncertain. V lost 3 bases and J 4 bases, leaving 13 bases between the germline ends. The V gene's germline CDR1 is MDHEN and CDR2 SYDVKM. The CDR3 loop spans 15 amino acids. The CDR3 DNA reads as TGTGCCAGCAGTTTGGGCGGGATGAGGAATCAGCCCCAGCATTTT. Translated, it gives CASSLGGMRNQPQHF. Using reference TRBV28 and TRBJ1-5 for the parts outside the CDR3, the full variable domain is DVKVTQSSRYLVKRTGEKVFLECVQDMDHENMFWYRQDPGLGLRLIYFSYDVKMKEKGDIPEGYSVSREKKERFSLILESASTNQTSMYLCASSLGGMRNQPQHFGDGTRLSIL.

The chain is built from TRBV10-2 and TRBJ2-1, with TRBD2 matching 7 bases. V shed 8 bases, J shed 10 bases, and the junction held 17 bases outside the gene matches. The germline V gene encodes CDR1 WSHSY and CDR2 SAAADI. The CDR3 has 15 residues. The CDR3 DNA follows: TGCGCCAGCCTCGGGGGGTCGCGGGGGACCGGGGAGCAGTTCTTC. Encoded protein: CASLGGSRGTGEQFF.

The rearrangement links TRBV4-1 to TRBJ2-1; D not certain. The V end lost 0 bases, the J end lost 8 bases, and 5 bases lay between the germline ends. CDR1 and CDR2 from the germline V gene are MGHRA and YSYEKL. The CDR3 loop spans 12 amino acids. The CDR3 DNA follows: TGCGCCAGCAGCCAAGAGATAGATGAGCAGTTCTTC. Translated, it gives CASSQEIDEQFF.

The chain employs TRBV5-4 and TRBJ1-3; D gene uncertain. CDR3 length: 17 amino acids. CDR1 and CDR2 from the germline V gene are SGHNT and YYREEE (reference sequence). Deletions cut 3 bases from V and 0 bases from J, with 16 bases between. Here the CDR3 reads CASSSQSRRGSGNTIYF. The DNA of the CDR3 is TGTGCCAGCAGCTCTCAATCGCGACGGGGCTCTGGAAACACCATATATTTT.

The chain joins TRBV14 to TRBJ1-4, with a tentative D call TRBD1 (5 bases). V was shortened by 4 bases and J by 7 bases, with 10 bases between the two germline ends. CDR1 and CDR2 from the germline V gene are SGHDN and FVKESK. The CDR3 is made up of 13 amino acids. The CDR3 spells CASSRGGVEKLFF. DNA for the CDR3: TGTGCCAGCAGCCGGGGCGGCGTTGAAAAACTGTTTTTT.

J is TRBJ2-3 and V is TRBV2; no definite D call. V was shortened by 6 bases and J by 3 bases, with 4 bases between the two germline ends. The CDR3 is 11 amino acids. Germline CDR1 reads SNHLY; CDR2 reads FYNNEI. CDR3 nucleotide sequence: TGTGCCAGCAGCCGTACAGATACGCAGTATTTT. Translating it yields CASSRTDTQYF.

This chain joins TRBV9 and TRBJ2-7, with TRBD1 as a possible D gene (6 bases). CDR3 length equals 15 residues. Germline CDR1 and CDR2: SGDLS and YYNGEE. V lost 5 bases and J 3 bases, leaving 18 bases between the germline ends. CDR3 protein: CASRAGHPGVYEQYF. The CDR3, as DNA: TGTGCCAGCAGGGCCGGTCACCCAGGGGTCTACGAGCAGTACTTC. Full variable domain (outside the CDR3, taken from reference TRBV9 and TRBJ2-7): DSGVTQTPKHLITATGQRVTLRCSPRSGDLSVYWYQQSLDQGLQFLIQYYNGEERAKGNILERFSAQQFPDLHSELNLSSLELGDSALYFCASRAGHPGVYEQYFGPGTRLTVT.

The chain couples TRBV23-1 to TRBJ2-7; TRBD1 agrees at 8 bases. TRBV23-1 is an open reading frame, and its role is uncertain. J gave up 6 bases and V 0 bases, and 10 bases lay outside the gene matches. The CDR3 contains 16 residues. This chain's CDR3 is CASSQSRVATGVEQYF. CDR3 coding DNA: TGCGCCAGCAGTCAATCGAGAGTGGCGACAGGGGTCGAGCAGTACTTC.

The chain links TRBV30 to TRBJ1-2; D may be TRBD1 (6 bases). CDR3 length equals 13 residues. Trimming stripped 1 base from V and 3 bases from J, with 9 bases between. The germline gives CDR1 GTSNPN, CDR2 SVGIG (reference sequence). CDR3 sequence: CAWSGQGYYGYTF. For the CDR3, the DNA is TGTGCCTGGAGTGGGCAGGGGTACTATGGCTACACCTTC.

CDR3 nucleotide sequence: TGTGCTAGTGGAAGGGGACTAGCGGGGGCAGTGTCGTACGAGCAGTACTTC. It translates to CASGRGLAGAVSYEQYF. This chain connects TRBV12-5 to TRBJ2-7, with 14 bases that match TRBD2. The germline V gene encodes CDR1 LGHNT and CDR2 FRNRAP. V shed 6 bases and J 4 bases; nucleotides not matched to a gene: 11. This CDR3 contains 17 residues.

The rearrangement links TRBV5-1 to TRBJ2-7; tentative D call: TRBD2 (6 bases). Trimming took 0 bases from V and 3 from J, leaving 10 bases between them. Germline V lookup: CDR1 SGHRS, CDR2 YFSETQ. CDR3 length equals 14 residues. The CDR3 nucleotides read TGCGCCAGCAGCTTGGTTCCTAGCGACTACGAGCAGTACTTC. As protein: CASSLVPSDYEQYF.

The chain recombines TRBV11-1 with TRBJ1-1, with D maybe TRBD1 (6 bases). CDR1 is SGHAT, CDR2 FQDESV, per germline (reference sequence). The CDR3 loop spans 15 amino acids. V lost 4 bases and J 11 bases, leaving 23 bases between the germline ends. The CDR3 here is CASSYSQGGPNVAFF. For the CDR3, the DNA is TGTGCCAGCAGCTATAGTCAAGGGGGACCGAACGTGGCTTTCTTT.

The chain is built from TRBV7-9 and TRBJ2-1, with D possibly TRBD2 on 5 matching bases. Trimming removed 4 bases from V and 2 bases from J, with 12 bases in between. CDR1 is SEHNR and CDR2 is FQNEAQ in the germline V gene (reference sequence). The CDR3 extends over 15 amino acids. The CDR3 bases are TGTGCCAGCAGCTCTTACTCCGGGACCTACAATGAGCAGTTCTTC. Translated, it gives CASSSYSGTYNEQFF. The variable domain in full, with the rest retrieved from reference TRBV7-9 and TRBJ2-1, is DTGVSQNPRHKITKRGQNVTFRCDPISEHNRLYWYRQTLGQGPEFLTYFQNEAQLEKSRLLSDRFSAERPKGSFSTLEIQRTEQGDSAMYLCASSSYSGTYNEQFFGPGTRLTVL.

J is TRBJ1-1 and V is TRBV19; D is uncertain. Trimming left V 5 bases short and J 1 base short, with 17 bases between. Germline values: CDR1 LNHDA, CDR2 SQIVND (reference sequence). This CDR3 has 16 residues. The CDR3 reads CASSPNLGETNTEAFF. The CDR3 region has the DNA TGTGCCAGTAGTCCCAACTTAGGAGAGACGAACACTGAAGCTTTCTTT.

The chain has TRBV5-6 and TRBJ2-1; D ambiguous. The length of the CDR3 is 13 residues. The V and J ends lost 1 base and 4 bases respectively, with 6 bases between them. Germline V gene sequence: CDR1 SGHDT, CDR2 YYEEEE. The CDR3 sequence: CASSLSRYNEQFF. The CDR3 bases are TGTGCCAGCAGCTTGTCCAGGTACAATGAGCAGTTCTTC.

The V and J genes are TRBV27 and TRBJ2-6, with a weak D call TRBD2 (6 bases). The CDR3 consists of 16 residues. Germline loops: CDR1 MNHEY, CDR2 SMNVEV (reference sequence). V lost 6 bases to trimming and J lost 2 bases, with 14 bases between them. CDR3 nucleotide sequence: TGTGCCAGCAGCTGGGGGGTATCGGCTGGGGCCAACGTCCTGACTTTC. It is translated as CASSWGVSAGANVLTF. The full variable domain, rest sourced from reference TRBV27 and TRBJ2-6, is EAQVTQNPRYLITVTGKKLTVTCSQNMNHEYMSWYRQDPGLGLRQIYYSMNVEVTDKGDVPEGYKVSRKEKRNFPLILESPSPNQTSLYFCASSWGVSAGANVLTFGAGSRLTVL.